This T cell receptor beta chain emerged from a study (TCRdb year 2016). A word on this clonotype: This receptor's antigen is unknown. Base-call qualities are not available, and no considerably larger clone is one nucleotide away.

Deletion took 0 bases off V and 11 bases off J, with a span of 10 bases between the germline ends. The CDR3 numbers 11 residues from cysteine through phenylalanine. Only the CDR3 DNA stays, 33 bases, in frame from base 1. CDR1 DFQATT and CDR2 SNEGSKA were looked up in the germline V gene (reference sequence). Libraries were constructed by RT-PCR. Sequencer: Illumina MiSeq. The raw public reads went through TCRdb reprocessing: fastp at Q25, MiXCR clone calling, in-frame beta chains kept. Entries are consolidated by CDR3 protein sequence, retaining the most common genes and DNA. Recorded for this sample are more than 600,000 distinct CDR3 sequences; more than 13% of them occurred a single time. The top ten clones comprise just over 3.5% of the sample.

This sequence uses TRBV20-1 and TRBJ1-2, with a weak D call of TRBD1 (5 bases match). Input material: memory CD4+ T cells from blood. This TCR derives from a female donor in good health, serving as a healthy control. For the CDR3, the sequence is CSAREGGSYTF. The DNA is as follows: TGCAGTGCTAGAGAGGGGGGGAGTTACACCTTC.